What follows is one T cell receptor beta chain and its context. Its antigen is as yet unknown. The hyperthyroidism patients had all been newly diagnosed, and their disease duration was under 2 months. Their ages ranged from 18 to 65 years. Patients were excluded because of uncontrolled infection, other autoimmune disease, pregnancy or lactation. Amplification of TCR beta CDR3 regions used RNA as the template. Researchers ran a first-round RT-PCR on the TCR CDR3 using the HTBI primer set. In TCRdb, the multiplex PCR reads were re-called with MiXCR into one record per CDR3 protein. The sample holds roughly 400,000 distinct CDR3 sequences, more than 15% seen once. This sample is drawn from a study of T cells in Graves' hyperthyroidism and ophthalmopathy. J was trimmed by 3 bases and V by 4 bases; bases with no gene match: 7. The length of the CDR3 is 16 residues. Germline CDR1 is MRHNA and CDR2 is SNTAGT.

General study results and limits: A model of 13 V-J features distinguished ophthalmopathy from stable hyperthyroidism. Within blood appeared most thyroid clonotypes that had expanded above 0.001.

V is TRBV6-4 and J is TRBJ2-7, with 12 bases identical to TRBD1. This sequence was found in a woman aged 18-29 years with Graves' hyperthyroidism that later progressed to Graves' ophthalmopathy. The sequencing input was blood. The CDR3 sequence is CASSARGTGGNYEQYF. DNA for the CDR3: TGTGCCAGCAGTGCCCGCGGGACAGGGGGCAACTACGAGCAGTACTTC.